Below are 20 T cell receptor beta chains sequenced from a single sample in a study of CD8+ T cells in alopecia areata. RNA was extracted and reverse transcribed into cDNA as the sequencing template. Clones were sequenced by immunoSEQ multiplex PCR, and TCRdb holds only the in-frame ones, with some missing. The sample lists fewer than 110,000 clones, approximately 84% occurring once. Specified treatment: oral pan-JAK inhibitor, 5-10 mg twice daily. Sequences were derived from CD8+ T cells sorted from blood, sampled at approximately week 30, from a patient treated with tofacitinib. These receptors were collected from a human donor with alopecia areata.

The chain couples TRBV7-9 to TRBJ2-7; no definite D call. Germline lookup yields CDR1 SEHNR and CDR2 FQNEAQ (reference sequence). This CDR3 is built from 14 residues. V was shortened by 2 bases and J by 7 bases, with 15 bases between the two germline ends. Here the CDR3 DNA reads TGTGCCAGCAGCTTAACCTCAGGAGTTGGGGAGCAGTACTTC. Translated, it gives CASSLTSGVGEQYF.

The chain joins TRBV6-4 to TRBJ2-1, with 12 bases aligning to TRBD2. J lost 6 bases, V lost 3 bases, and 18 bases had no gene match. CDR1 is MRHNA and CDR2 is SNTAGT in the germline V gene. The CDR3 totals 20 residues. Here the CDR3 reads CASSDSSGTSGPSTINEQFF. CDR3 DNA: TGTGCCAGCAGTGATTCCTCCGGGACTAGCGGGCCCTCCACTATCAATGAGCAGTTCTTC.

This chain joins TRBV5-1 and TRBJ2-7; D possibly corresponds to TRBD1 (6 bases). This CDR3 is 11 amino acids long. The V gene's germline CDR1 is SGHRS and CDR2 YFSETQ. V dropped 6 bases and J dropped 5 bases, with 9 bases sitting between them. CDR3 region: CASNAGDEQYF. CDR3 sequence (DNA): TGCGCCAGCAATGCAGGGGACGAGCAGTACTTC.

The V and J genes are TRBV7-6 and TRBJ2-1; 9 bases are shared with TRBD2. The CDR3 length is 14 residues. CDR1 and CDR2 from the germline V gene are SGHVS and FNYEAQ. V lost 6 bases and J lost 12; bases outside the gene matches: 12. Here the CDR3 DNA reads TGTGCCAGCAGTAGTATCCGGACTAGCGACGGGCAGTTCTTC. Translating it yields CASSSIRTSDGQFF.

V and J are TRBV5-1 and TRBJ1-1; 10 bases line up with TRBD1. Germline V gives CDR1 SGHRS, CDR2 YFSETQ. V gave up 0 bases and J gave up 5 bases; unmatched junction bases: 7. The CDR3 sequence is 16 residues long. CDR3 residues: CASSLAFGTGETEAFF. The CDR3 nucleotides read TGCGCCAGCAGCTTGGCGTTCGGGACAGGGGAGACTGAAGCTTTCTTT.

This clone was seen just once. This rearrangement joins TRBV4-1 to TRBJ2-2; the match to TRBD2 covers 7 bases. The V gene's germline CDR1 is MGHRA and CDR2 YSYEKL. Unmatched junction bases numbered 5, after V lost 4 bases and J lost 6 bases. The CDR3 runs to 14 residues. CDR3 in DNA: TGCGCCAGCAGCCTATGGGCGGGGGCCGGGGAGCTGTTTTTT. Protein product: CASSLWAGAGELFF.

The J gene is TRBJ1-2, the V gene TRBV6-1; D call uncertain. V gave up 1 base and J gave up 9 bases, with 18 bases separating them. The germline V gene has CDR1 MNHNS and CDR2 SASEGT. The CDR3 spans 15 residues. The CDR3 sequence is CASSEDTLYPVRYTF. DNA of the CDR3: TGTGCCAGCAGTGAAGACACACTGTATCCCGTTCGCTACACCTTC.

The chain uses TRBV30 and TRBJ2-1, with 11 bases fitting TRBD2. V trimming: 2 bases; J trimming: 9 bases; junction bases outside the gene matches: 6. CDR1 is GTSNPN, CDR2 SVGIG, per germline (reference sequence). The CDR3 is made up of 14 amino acids. The CDR3 protein is CAWSLSGGAGEQFF. As DNA, the CDR3 is TGTGCCTGGAGTCTTAGCGGGGGGGCCGGTGAGCAGTTCTTC.

The V and J genes are TRBV27 and TRBJ2-1; tentative D call: TRBD1 (5 bases). CDR3 length equals 15 residues. Trimming removed 2 bases from V and 0 bases from J, with 8 bases in between. CDR1 is MNHEY and CDR2 is SMNVEV in the germline V gene (reference sequence). CDR3 in amino acids: CASSLDSSSYNEQFF. CDR3 in DNA: TGTGCCAGCAGTTTAGACAGTAGCTCCTACAATGAGCAGTTCTTC.

The V call is TRBV29-1, the J call TRBJ2-7; D may match TRBD1 or TRBD2 (5 bases each). V lost 1 base, J lost 5 bases, and 9 bases lay in between. The CDR3 length is 12 residues. CDR1 is SQVTM, CDR2 ANQGSEA, per germline. The CDR3 protein is CSVEVRGHEQYF. The CDR3 DNA sequence: TGCAGCGTTGAAGTTCGGGGCCACGAGCAGTACTTC.

V gene TRBV10-2 combines with J gene TRBJ1-1; D not resolved. Looked up from germline, CDR1 is WSHSY and CDR2 is SAAADI. Trimming shortened V by 4 bases and J by 4 bases, and 10 bases separated the two germline ends. This CDR3 is built from 13 residues. Here the CDR3 reads CASSADWITEAFF. DNA for the CDR3: TGCGCCAGCAGTGCCGATTGGATCACTGAAGCTTTCTTT.

V and J are TRBV9 and TRBJ2-7; D gene uncertain. Trimming shortened V by 0 bases and J by 0 bases, and 7 bases separated the two germline ends. This CDR3 contains 14 residues. Germline loops: CDR1 SGDLS, CDR2 YYNGEE. Here the CDR3 reads CASSVAPTSYEQYF. CDR3 nucleotide sequence: TGTGCCAGCAGCGTAGCCCCAACCTCCTACGAGCAGTACTTC.

The rearrangement links TRBV5-1 to TRBJ2-3; 9 bases match TRBD1. V gave up 4 bases and J gave up 4 bases; unmatched junction bases: 7. There are 15 residues in the CDR3. Germline values: CDR1 SGHRS, CDR2 YFSETQ. The CDR3 DNA reads as TGCGCCAGCAGCGCAGGACAGGGGATTTCAGATACGCAGTATTTT. Translated, it gives CASSAGQGISDTQYF.

This chain connects TRBV7-8 to TRBJ1-5, with D unclear. V was cut by 4 bases and J by 0 bases, with 7 bases left in between. The CDR3 consists of 14 residues. Germline lookup yields CDR1 SGHVS and CDR2 FQNEAQ. CDR3 nucleotides: TGTGCCAGCAGCTCGACATATAGCAATCAGCCCCAGCATTTT. It is translated as CASSSTYSNQPQHF.

V gene TRBV27 combines with J gene TRBJ2-3; 9 positions match TRBD1. The CDR3 consists of 15 residues. J lost 0 bases, V lost 2 bases, and 0 bases had no gene match. CDR1 and CDR2 from the germline V gene are MNHEY and SMNVEV (reference sequence). The CDR3 DNA follows: TGTGCCAGCAGTTTAGGACAGGGGAGCACAGATACGCAGTATTTT. Its translation: CASSLGQGSTDTQYF.

The chain recombines TRBV7-9 with TRBJ2-1, with unresolved D. The CDR3 sequence is 15 residues long. V dropped 7 bases and J dropped 4 bases, with 17 bases sitting between them. Germline CDR1 SEHNR, CDR2 FQNEAQ (reference sequence). The CDR3 sequence: CASNIGLRKYNEQFF. The CDR3 coding sequence is TGTGCCAGCAACATCGGGCTTAGAAAATACAATGAGCAGTTCTTC.

V and J are TRBV29-1 and TRBJ2-7, with 10 bases fitting TRBD1. The CDR3 loop spans 13 amino acids. Trimming at V came to 6 bases and at J to 3 bases, leaving 5 bases not matched to a gene. Germline CDR1 and CDR2: SQVTM and ANQGSEA. The DNA of the CDR3 is TGCAGCGTCGAGACAGGGGGCCTCTACGAGCAGTACTTC. It yields the protein CSVETGGLYEQYF.

The gene calls are TRBV4-1 and TRBJ1-1; D not certain. V was shortened by 1 base and J by 4 bases, with 13 bases between the two germline ends. The CDR3 has 15 residues. Looked up from germline, CDR1 is MGHRA and CDR2 is YSYEKL. The CDR3 sequence: CASSQARLVGTEAFF. CDR3 sequence (DNA): TGCGCCAGCAGCCAAGCCCGCCTTGTAGGCACTGAAGCTTTCTTT.

This chain uses TRBV29-1 with TRBJ2-2; TRBD1 agrees at 9 bases. Germline V gene data show CDR1 as SQVTM and CDR2 as ANQGSEA. V dropped 4 bases and J dropped 5; count of bases not matched to a gene: 5. The CDR3 extends over 14 amino acids. CDR3 in DNA: TGCAGCGTTGGGGGACAGGGCCGGACCGGGGAGCTGTTTTTT. Protein product: CSVGGQGRTGELFF.

The rearrangement uses TRBV6-1 and TRBJ2-7; either TRBD1 or TRBD2 may fit D (5 bases each). CDR1 is MNHNS, CDR2 SASEGT, per germline. Trimming cost V 6 bases and J 0 bases, with 9 bases left between them. The CDR3 covers 13 residues. Written as DNA, the CDR3 is TGTGCCAGCAGATCCGGGACCTCCTACGAGCAGTACTTC. Amino acid sequence: CASRSGTSYEQYF.